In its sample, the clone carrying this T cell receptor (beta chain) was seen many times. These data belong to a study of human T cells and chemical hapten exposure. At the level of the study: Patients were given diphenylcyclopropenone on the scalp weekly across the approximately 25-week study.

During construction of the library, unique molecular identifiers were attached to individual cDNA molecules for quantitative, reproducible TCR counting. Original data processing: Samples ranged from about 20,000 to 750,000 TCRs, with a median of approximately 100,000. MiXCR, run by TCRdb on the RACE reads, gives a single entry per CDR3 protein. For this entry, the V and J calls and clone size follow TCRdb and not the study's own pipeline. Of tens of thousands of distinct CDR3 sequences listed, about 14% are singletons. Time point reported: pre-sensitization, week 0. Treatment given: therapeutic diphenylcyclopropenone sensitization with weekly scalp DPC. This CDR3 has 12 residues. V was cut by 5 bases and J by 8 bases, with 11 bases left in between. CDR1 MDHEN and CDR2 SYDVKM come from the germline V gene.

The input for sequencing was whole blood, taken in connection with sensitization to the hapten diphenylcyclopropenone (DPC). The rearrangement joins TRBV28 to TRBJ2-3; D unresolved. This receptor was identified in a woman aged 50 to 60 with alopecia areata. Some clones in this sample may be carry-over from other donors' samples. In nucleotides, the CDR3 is TGTGCCAGCAGTCCGACGACTGTTACGCAGTATTTT. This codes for CASSPTTVTQYF.